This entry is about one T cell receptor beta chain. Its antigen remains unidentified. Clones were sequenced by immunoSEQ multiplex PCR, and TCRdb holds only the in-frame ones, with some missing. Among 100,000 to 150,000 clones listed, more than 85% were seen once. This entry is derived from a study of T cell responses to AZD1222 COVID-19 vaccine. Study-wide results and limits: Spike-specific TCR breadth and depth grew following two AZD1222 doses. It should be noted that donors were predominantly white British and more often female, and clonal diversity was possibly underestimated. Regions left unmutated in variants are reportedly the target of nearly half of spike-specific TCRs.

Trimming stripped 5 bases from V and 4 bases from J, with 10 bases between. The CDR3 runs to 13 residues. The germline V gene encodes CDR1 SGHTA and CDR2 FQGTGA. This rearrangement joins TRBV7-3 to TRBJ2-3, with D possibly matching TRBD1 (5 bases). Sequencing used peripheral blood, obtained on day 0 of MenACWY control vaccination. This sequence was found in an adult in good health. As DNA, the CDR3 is TGTGCCAGCAGCGTAGGACACCCAGATACGCAGTATTTT. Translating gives CASSVGHPDTQYF.